Below, 11 T cell receptor beta chains from the same sample are listed, as sequenced in a study of blood T cell repertoires in COVID-19. The repertoire was sequenced with immunoSEQ multiplex PCR; TCRdb's copy has only in-frame clones and lacks some. The data contain some 120,000 clones, roughly 83% of them singletons. The sequencing input was peripheral blood. These receptors came from a woman between 50 and 59 years old with acute or convalescent COVID-19.

The V and J genes are TRBV2 and TRBJ1-1; D perhaps matches TRBD1 (5 bases). The CDR3 is 13 residues long. V was pared by 6 bases and J by 5 bases, with 13 bases between. The germline V gene has CDR1 SNHLY and CDR2 FYNNEI. The CDR3 region is CASSYAGRTEAFF. The CDR3 DNA follows: TGTGCCAGCAGCTACGCAGGGAGGACTGAAGCTTTCTTT. Full variable domain (outside the CDR3, taken from reference TRBV2 and TRBJ1-1): EPEVTQTPSHQVTQMGQEVILRCVPISNHLYFYWYRQILGQKVEFLVSFYNNEISEKSEIFDDQFSVERPDGSNFTLKIRSTKLEDSAMYFCASSYAGRTEAFFGQGTRLTVV.

This clone was counted once. The chain joins TRBV7-9 to TRBJ1-2; D gene ambiguous. The V gene lost 4 bases and the J gene lost 0 bases, with 12 bases spanning the gap. Per the germline V gene, CDR1 is SEHNR and CDR2 is FQNEAQ (reference sequence). This CDR3 spans 15 amino acids. The CDR3 nucleotides are TGTGCCAGCAGCTCCCTGGCCGGAGCTAACTATGGCTACACCTTC. The encoded protein is CASSSLAGANYGYTF.

V is TRBV6-5 and J is TRBJ1-6; weak D call: TRBD1 (5 bases). The length of the CDR3 is 13 residues. Trimming left V 6 bases short and J 8 bases short, with 11 bases between. From germline, CDR1 is MNHEY and CDR2 SVGAGI. The CDR3 DNA follows: TGTGCCAGCAGGGAGGGGACGGATTCACCCCTCCACTTT. Translating gives CASREGTDSPLHF.

This chain uses TRBV15 with TRBJ1-4, with TRBD1 matching over 8 bases. The CDR3 spans 16 residues. Trimming cost V 3 bases and J 7 bases; bases outside gene matches: 10. Germline V gene sequence: CDR1 LNHNV, CDR2 YYDKDF (reference sequence). CDR3 bases: TGTGCCACCAGCAGGGAACTAGACAGGGGTTTTGAAAAACTGTTTTTT. It encodes CATSRELDRGFEKLFF. Combining the CDR3 with reference TRBV15 and TRBJ1-4 gives the whole variable domain DAMVIQNPRYQVTQFGKPVTLSCSQTLNHNVMYWYQQKSSQAPKLLFHYYDKDFNNEADTPDNFQSRRPNTSFCFLDIRSPGLGDTAMYLCATSRELDRGFEKLFFGSGTQLSVL.

The chain employs TRBV5-1 and TRBJ1-2, with D maybe TRBD1 (5 bases). The CDR3 length is 18 residues. V lost 1 base, J lost 2 bases, and 21 bases lay in between. CDR1 SGHRS and CDR2 YFSETQ come from the germline V gene. CDR3 in DNA: TGCGCCAGCAGCTTGTGGTCCCGGGCAGGGAAGGGAAACTATGGCTACACCTTC. This gives the protein CASSLWSRAGKGNYGYTF.

This clone was seen a handful of times. V gene TRBV9 combines with J gene TRBJ2-1, with 8 positions matching TRBD1. CDR1 SGDLS and CDR2 YYNGEE come from the germline V gene. The CDR3 runs 15 residues. Trimming took 4 bases from V and 4 from J; bases not matched to a gene: 7. CDR3: CASSPGQGTYNEQFF. The DNA for the CDR3 is TGTGCCAGCAGCCCCGGACAGGGTACGTACAATGAGCAGTTCTTC. Filled out from reference TRBV9 and TRBJ2-1, the complete variable domain reads DSGVTQTPKHLITATGQRVTLRCSPRSGDLSVYWYQQSLDQGLQFLIQYYNGEERAKGNILERFSAQQFPDLHSELNLSSLELGDSALYFCASSPGQGTYNEQFFGPGTRLTVL.

The chain recombines TRBV29-1 with TRBJ1-1; maybe TRBD1 (6 bases). This CDR3 contains 13 residues. V was shortened by 5 bases and J by 0 bases, with 10 bases between the two germline ends. Germline-derived CDR1 and CDR2 are SQVTM and ANQGSEA. The CDR3 DNA follows: TGCAGCGTTTGGACAGCTCTGAACACTGAAGCTTTCTTT. Translation gives CSVWTALNTEAFF.

This clone was counted only a few times. The chain has TRBV2 and TRBJ2-2, with D maybe TRBD1 (5 bases). This CDR3 has 14 amino acids. The germline V gene encodes CDR1 SNHLY and CDR2 FYNNEI. V was clipped by 4 bases and J by 1 base, with 7 bases between them. The CDR3 region has the DNA TGTGCCAGCAGTGTCCAGGGGAACACCGGGGAGCTGTTTTTT. This sequence encodes CASSVQGNTGELFF.

CDR3 loop: CASSQDPWGADTEAFF. The CDR3 DNA reads TGTGCCAGCAGCCAAGATCCTTGGGGCGCGGACACTGAAGCTTTCTTT. The V gene is TRBV4-2, the J gene TRBJ1-1; possible D gene TRBD1, 5 bases. The ends were cut back, 0 bases at V and 3 bases at J, with 14 bases in the middle. Germline V gives CDR1 LGHNA, CDR2 YNFKEQ. The CDR3 consists of 16 residues.

There are a few counts of this clone. The chain combines TRBV18 with TRBJ2-1; tentatively, D is TRBD2 (6 bases). V gave up 6 bases and J gave up 2 bases, with 11 bases separating them. Looked up from germline, CDR1 is KGHSH and CDR2 is LQKENI. CDR3 length: 14 residues. The CDR3 nucleotides are TGTGCCAGCTCGCGACTAGAGGCCTACAATGAGCAGTTCTTC. Protein: CASSRLEAYNEQFF.

This clone was counted between two and nine times. The V call is TRBV19, the J call TRBJ1-3; tentatively, D is TRBD1 (6 bases). Germline V CDR1 and CDR2: LNHDA, SQIVND (reference sequence). V lost 11 bases to trimming and J lost 5 bases, with 16 bases between them. The CDR3 extends over 13 amino acids. For the CDR3, the DNA is TGTGCCTCGAAGCGGGGGCAAAGAAACACCATATATTTT. As protein: CASKRGQRNTIYF.